Below, 22 T cell receptor beta chains from the same sample are listed, as sequenced in a study of identical twins (dated by TCRdb to about 2016). Library preparation employed 5' RACE. Sequencing was performed on an Illumina HiSeq 2000. The public reads were reprocessed in TCRdb via fastp at Q25 and MiXCR, keeping in-frame beta chains. Here each entry gathers all rows of one CDR3 protein and keeps the most common genes and DNA. Recorded for this sample are about 890,000 distinct CDR3 sequences; over 9% of them occurred a single time. Around 1.5% of the sample goes to the ten largest clones. These data were likewise used in another study, on yellow fever vaccine responses in identical twins.

The source material was PBMCs. Receptor source: a woman aged 18-35 years in good health.

The rearrangement links TRBV5-1 to TRBJ2-1; 8 bases agree with TRBD2. The V and J ends lost 0 bases and 6 bases, in that order; junction bases with no gene match: 14. The CDR3 runs to 18 residues. The V gene's germline CDR1 is SGHRS and CDR2 YFSETQ. CDR3 DNA sequence: TGCGCCAGCAGCTTGGGGACGCTTTCGGGAGGGCCTTCCAATGAGCAGTTCTTC. This translates into CASSLGTLSGGPSNEQFF.

V usage is TRBV28 and J usage is TRBJ2-1, with D tentatively TRBD2 (6 bases). Trimming left V 3 bases short and J 9 bases short, with 24 bases between. Looked up from germline, CDR1 is MDHEN and CDR2 is SYDVKM. The length of the CDR3 is 17 residues. The CDR3 coding sequence is TGTGCCAGCAGTTTTGAGGGGTGGCGGGGCAGAGCGGGTGAGCAGTTCTTC. It codes for CASSFEGWRGRAGEQFF.

This clonotype was counted between two and nine times. The gene calls are TRBV12-3 or TRBV12-4 and TRBJ2-2; 10 bases are shared with TRBD2. The V gene end was trimmed by 10 bases and the J gene end by 5 bases; junction bases not matched to a gene: 10. The CDR3 extends over 15 amino acids. The chain's CDR3 is CANSGLAGVTGELFF. The CDR3 coding sequence is TGTGCCAATAGCGGGCTAGCGGGAGTAACCGGGGAGCTGTTTTTT.

This clonotype was seen only a few times. V gene TRBV5-5 combines with J gene TRBJ2-1; 10 bases map to TRBD2. Trimming removed 0 bases from V and 7 bases from J; junction bases left unmatched: 1. Germline CDR1 and CDR2: SGHKS and YYEKEE (reference sequence). CDR3 size: 14 residues. This CDR3 reads CASSLELAGNEQFF. In nucleotides, the CDR3 is TGTGCCAGCAGCTTGGAACTAGCGGGGAATGAGCAGTTCTTC.

The chain is built from TRBV5-5 and TRBJ2-1; 9 bases map to TRBD2. The CDR3 consists of 14 residues. V lost 6 bases, J lost 10 bases, and 11 bases stayed unmatched. CDR1 SGHKS and CDR2 YYEKEE come from the germline V gene (reference sequence). DNA of the CDR3: TGTGCCAGCAAACTAGCGGGCGGCAATGAGGAGCAGTTCTTC. This sequence encodes CASKLAGGNEEQFF.

The chain combines TRBV21-1 with TRBJ2-5. TRBV21-1 is a recognized pseudogene. The CDR3 has 15 residues. The CDR3, as DNA: TGTGCCAGCAGCAAAACGGCGGCGGACCAAGAGACCCAGTACTTC. As protein: CASSKTAADQETQYF.

This clonotype was picked up many times. The chain recombines TRBV10-2 with TRBJ1-1; no firm D call. The CDR3 is made up of 13 amino acids. V was trimmed by 5 bases and J by 1 base, leaving 8 bases between them. Looked up from germline, CDR1 is WSHSY and CDR2 is SAAADI. The CDR3 protein is CASSYNRNTEAFF. The CDR3 nucleotides read TGCGCCAGCAGTTACAACCGGAACACTGAAGCTTTCTTT.

The sample holds a few counts of this clonotype. The rearrangement joins TRBV6-1 to TRBJ1-6, with D maybe TRBD1 (6 bases). V lost 6 bases, J lost 8 bases, and 20 bases lay in between. Germline CDR1 is MNHNS and CDR2 is SASEGT. The CDR3 consists of 16 residues. This CDR3 reads CASRPTLQGAYSPLHF. The CDR3 DNA reads as TGTGCCAGCAGACCTACCTTACAGGGTGCATATTCACCCCTCCACTTT.

A few counts support this clonotype. This chain uses TRBV10-3 with TRBJ2-3; 8 bases agree with TRBD2. J gave up 7 bases and V 11 bases, and 11 bases lay outside the gene matches. Germline values: CDR1 ENHRY, CDR2 SYGVKD. This CDR3 region has 13 residues. The chain's CDR3 is CAATGGGVNTQYF. For the CDR3, the DNA is TGTGCCGCTACGGGGGGGGGGGTGAATACGCAGTATTTT.

This clonotype appeared a few times. The chain has TRBV3-1 and TRBJ2-6; TRBD1 agrees at 10 bases. J was trimmed by 4 bases and V by 6 bases; bases with no gene match: 12. CDR3 length equals 18 residues. The germline CDR1 and CDR2 sequences are LGHDT and YNNKEL (reference sequence). The CDR3: CASSPGTGEGVGANVLTF. The CDR3 bases are TGTGCCAGCAGTCCCGGGACAGGGGAAGGTGTGGGGGCCAACGTCCTGACTTTC.

This clonotype was observed a few times. V is TRBV5-1 and J is TRBJ1-5; 10 nucleotides align to TRBD1. This CDR3 is 15 amino acids long. V was clipped by 3 bases and J by 3 bases; unmatched bases: 3. The V gene's germline CDR1 is SGHRS and CDR2 YFSETQ. This CDR3 reads CASSSGTGDNQPQHF. CDR3 DNA: TGCGCCAGCAGCTCCGGGACAGGGGACAATCAGCCCCAGCATTTT.

The chain has TRBV5-1 and TRBJ2-1; a possible D gene is TRBD1 (6 bases). Between the trimmed V and J ends, which lost 3 bases and 0 bases, there was a span of 10 bases. The CDR3 spans 15 residues. CDR1 and CDR2 from the germline V gene are SGHRS and YFSETQ. CDR3 coding DNA: TGCGCCAGCAGCTGGACAGTCCCCTCCTACAATGAGCAGTTCTTC. Protein: CASSWTVPSYNEQFF.

Only a few counts were recorded for this clonotype. The chain is built from TRBV6-2 or TRBV6-3 and TRBJ2-7, with 9 bases matching TRBD1. The CDR3 contains 16 residues. J gave up 12 bases and V 0 bases, and 15 bases lay outside the gene matches. Germline V gene lookup returns CDR1 MNHEY and CDR2 SVGEGT. CDR3 coding DNA: TGTGCCAGCAGTTACTCGCCGGTGTCAGGGACAGGGATGGGGTACGTC. It is translated as CASSYSPVSGTGMGYV.

As DNA, the CDR3 is TGTGCCAGCAACAAAAGGGCAGGGAACTCTGGGGCCAACGTCCTGACTTTC. It specifies CASNKRAGNSGANVLTF. The genes are TRBV3-1 and TRBJ2-6, with D perhaps TRBD1 (5 bases). The ends were cut back, 7 bases at V and 0 bases at J, with 16 bases in the middle. CDR1 is LGHDT, CDR2 YNNKEL, per germline (reference sequence). The CDR3 has 17 amino acids.

The table lists this clonotype with a few counts. The chain employs TRBV3-1 and TRBJ2-7; TRBD1 aligns across 8 bases. Trimming took 6 bases from V and 0 from J; bases not matched to a gene: 4. The CDR3 runs 14 residues. Germline CDR1 reads LGHDT; CDR2 reads YNNKEL (reference sequence). CDR3 sequence reads: CASSQGASSYEQYV. The CDR3, as DNA: TGTGCCAGCAGTCAGGGGGCGAGCTCCTACGAGCAGTACGTC.

This clonotype was recorded a few times. The CDR3 bases are TGTGCCAGCAGTTCGTCTAGCGGGGGGCCCCCAGATACGCAGTATTTT. Translating gives CASSSSSGGPPDTQYF. The chain has TRBV6-5 and TRBJ2-3, with 11 nucleotides matching TRBD2. The V gene end was trimmed by 4 bases and the J gene end by 4 bases; junction bases not matched to a gene: 7. The CDR3 extends over 16 amino acids. In germline, CDR1 is MNHEY, CDR2 SVGAGI.

V usage is TRBV6-1 and J usage is TRBJ2-2; D possibly corresponds to TRBD1 (6 bases). CDR1 is MNHNS and CDR2 is SASEGT in the germline V gene. This CDR3 spans 14 amino acids. The germline V and J ends were trimmed by 6 bases and 7 bases, with 15 bases remaining between them. The CDR3 DNA sequence: TGTGCCAGCAGCCCTACAGGGCTTGGCGGGGAGCTGTTTTTT. Protein product: CASSPTGLGGELFF.

The chain uses TRBV11-1 and TRBJ2-2, with 9 nucleotides matching TRBD2. The CDR3 has 18 amino acids. The V gene end was trimmed by 0 bases and the J gene end by 0 bases; junction bases not matched to a gene: 5. The germline gives CDR1 SGHAT, CDR2 FQDESV (reference sequence). The CDR3 DNA reads TGTGCCAGCAGCTTAGCGCCCGGACTAGCGACGAACACCGGGGAGCTGTTTTTT. Translated, it gives CASSLAPGLATNTGELFF.

This clonotype was counted a few times. The CDR3 loop reads CASSQGIRGRTYEQYF. The CDR3 bases are TGCGCCAGCAGCCAAGGGATAAGAGGGAGGACCTACGAGCAGTACTTC. This chain links TRBV4-1 with TRBJ2-7; D is perhaps TRBD2 (6 bases). The V end was cut by 1 base, the J end by 2 bases, with 15 bases between. The CDR3 is 16 amino acids. Looked up from germline, CDR1 is MGHRA and CDR2 is YSYEKL.

The chain is built from TRBV13 and TRBJ2-1; a possible D gene is TRBD2 (6 bases). V was clipped by 3 bases and J by 2 bases, with 11 bases between them. The CDR3 is 15 amino acids. CDR1 and CDR2 (germline): PRHDT, FYEKMQ (reference sequence). In DNA, the CDR3 is TGTGCCAGCAGCTTTCGGGAGTTCCCCTACAATGAGCAGTTCTTC. Protein product: CASSFREFPYNEQFF.

CDR3 sequence: CASSGDRGRPYNSPLHF. For the CDR3, the DNA is TGTGCCAGCAGCGGAGACAGGGGGCGCCCATATAATTCACCCCTCCACTTT. The chain uses TRBV9 and TRBJ1-6; 10 bases match TRBD1. The CDR3 contains 17 residues. Germline trimming cut 3 bases from V and 4 bases from J; bases unmatched to any gene: 7. Germline assignment: CDR1 SGDLS and CDR2 YYNGEE.

The rearrangement uses TRBV10-3 and TRBJ2-1, with 8 bases aligning to TRBD2. Per germline, CDR1 ENHRY and CDR2 SYGVKD. CDR3 length equals 15 residues. Trimming removed 2 bases from V and 5 bases from J; junction bases left unmatched: 5. CDR3 residues: CAISEGTSRHNEQFF. CDR3 DNA sequence: TGTGCCATCAGTGAGGGGACTAGTCGGCACAATGAGCAGTTCTTC.